This T cell receptor beta chain comes out of a study of prognosis after radiotherapy for stage I lung cancer. Points from the study as a whole: Patients with and without metastases reportedly differed in TRBV and TRBJ gene usage frequencies.

This CDR3 region has 14 residues. Trimming pared 6 bases from V and 0 bases from J, leaving 11 bases between. The germline gives CDR1 LNHDA, CDR2 SQIVND (reference sequence). This clonotype was counted many times. What it binds is not known. Genomic DNA was the source, and TCR beta CDR3 was amplified from it by two-round multiplex PCR. During first-round PCR, primers specific to each TRBV and TRBJ gene were used. PCR's second round employed universal primers. One entry per CDR3 protein, called by TCRdb with MiXCR from the multiplex PCR reads. The profile shows 25,000 to 35,000 distinct CDR3 sequences, over 40% of them singletons.

The sample in question was PBMCs, obtained before or after stereotactic body radiation therapy (not recorded which). The chain combines TRBV19 with TRBJ1-1; possibly TRBD1 for D (5 bases). This clonotype was sampled from a donor aged 50 or older with non-small cell lung cancer. As DNA, the CDR3 is TGTGCCAGTAGGCGCGACAGACTGAACACTGAAGCTTTCTTT. Its protein product is CASRRDRLNTEAFF.